The present TCR beta chain was sequenced within a study of T cell changes during pregnancy in multiple sclerosis. By proportion, this clone is medium-sized. The CDR3 has 15 residues. Germline trimming cut 2 bases from V and 10 bases from J; bases unmatched to any gene: 8. CDR1 and CDR2 from the germline V gene are MNHNS and SASEGT. The assay was immunoSEQ multiplex PCR, and TCRdb's table has in-frame clones only and misses some. In the table there are under 20,000 clones, 80% to 90% of which are singletons. The chain uses TRBV6-1 and TRBJ2-2; 9 bases are shared with TRBD2. The starting material was CD8+ T cells from peripheral blood mononuclear cells, obtained in the second trimester of pregnancy. The receptor's source is a female donor in good health, enrolled as a control in a pregnancy study. The CDR3 sequence: CASSEIAGESEELFF. CDR3 sequence (DNA): TGTGCCAGCAGTGAAATAGCGGGAGAATCTGAGGAGCTGTTTTTT.